These 32 T cell receptor beta chains originate from one sample sequenced in a study of early T cells in non-severe SARS-CoV-2 infection. TCRdb reprocessed the 5' RACE reads with MiXCR, giving one entry per CDR3 protein. The table shows tens of thousands of distinct CDR3 sequences, with roughly an eighth occurring only once. The specimen was whole blood. The receptors here all came from an adult who was a healthcare worker with PCR-confirmed SARS-CoV-2 infection or an uninfected control (not recorded which).

V is TRBV30 and J is TRBJ2-6, with a weak D call TRBD2 (5 bases). Between the trimmed V and J ends, which lost 2 bases and 0 bases, there was a span of 8 bases. The CDR3 consists of 15 residues. Germline CDR1 GTSNPN, CDR2 SVGIG (reference sequence). The chain's CDR3 is CAWSSGSSGANVLTF. As DNA, the CDR3 is TGTGCCTGGAGTTCGGGGAGCTCTGGGGCCAACGTCCTGACTTTC.

This clonotype was seen a handful of times. The rearrangement uses TRBV12-3 or TRBV12-4 and TRBJ2-4, with D possibly matching TRBD1 (6 bases). This CDR3 has 14 amino acids. The germline V and J ends were trimmed by 4 bases and 8 bases, with 15 bases remaining between them. The CDR3, as DNA: TGTGCCAGCAGTTACAGGGCTAGTAGGGACATTCAGTACTTC. Protein product: CASSYRASRDIQYF.

The V gene is TRBV30, the J gene TRBJ2-2; the D call may be TRBD1 or TRBD2 (5 bases each). Per the germline V gene, CDR1 is GTSNPN and CDR2 is SVGIG (reference sequence). This CDR3 comprises 14 residues. V was trimmed by 4 bases and J by 7 bases, leaving 16 bases between them. CDR3 protein: CAWIRGRLGGELFF. The CDR3 bases are TGTGCCTGGATAAGGGGACGACTTGGCGGGGAGCTGTTTTTT. The complete variable domain, with remaining parts taken from reference TRBV30 and TRBJ2-2, reads SQTIHQWPATLVQPVGSPLSLECTVEGTSNPNLYWYRQAAGRGLQLLFYSVGIGQISSEVPQNLSASRPQDRQFILSSKKLLLSDSGFYLCAWIRGRLGGELFFGEGSRLTVL.

This clonotype came up a few times. The rearrangement links TRBV11-2 to TRBJ2-3; TRBD2 matches at 9 bases. With 2 bases clipped from V and 9 bases from J, the junction kept 9 bases outside the gene matches. The CDR3 has 15 amino acids. Germline V gene lookup returns CDR1 SGHAT and CDR2 FQNNGV. CDR3 in amino acids: CASSLLAGILYTQYF. The CDR3 region has the DNA TGTGCCAGCAGCTTACTAGCGGGAATTCTGTACACGCAGTATTTT.

This clonotype was picked up many times. This rearrangement joins TRBV12-3 or TRBV12-4 to TRBJ2-7; 10 bases are a match to TRBD2. Trimming at V came to 3 bases and at J to 4 bases, leaving 3 bases not matched to a gene. The CDR3 consists of 14 residues. The chain's CDR3 is CASSFSSGSYEQYF. In DNA, the CDR3 is TGTGCCAGCAGTTTTTCTAGCGGGAGTTACGAGCAGTACTTC.

This clonotype has only a few counts. The J gene is TRBJ1-6, the V gene TRBV5-4; D possibly corresponds to TRBD1 (6 bases). The V end lost 4 bases, the J end lost 8 bases, and 13 bases lay between the germline ends. Germline V lookup: CDR1 SGHNT, CDR2 YYREEE (reference sequence). CDR3 length equals 14 residues. Here the CDR3 reads CASSPQDSYSPLHF. Written as DNA, the CDR3 is TGTGCCAGCAGCCCCCAGGACAGTTATTCACCCCTCCACTTT.

This clonotype was seen at least ten times. The gene calls are TRBV11-2 and TRBJ2-7; a weak D match, TRBD1 (5 bases). The CDR3 totals 17 residues. CDR1 and CDR2 (germline): SGHAT, FQNNGV. V shed 5 bases and J shed 2 bases, with 22 bases lying between them. CDR3 coding DNA: TGTGCCAGCAGCCAGGGCCCCCAGGACGTATTCACCTACGAGCAGTACTTC. Encoded protein: CASSQGPQDVFTYEQYF.

This clonotype appeared a few times. This rearrangement joins TRBV20-1 to TRBJ1-5; 8 bases are a match to TRBD1. The germline gives CDR1 DFQATT, CDR2 SNEGSKA (reference sequence). Trimming cost V 4 bases and J 2 bases; bases outside gene matches: 1. The CDR3 length is 13 residues. The CDR3 loop reads CSAIQGGNQPQHF. The CDR3 DNA reads TGCAGTGCTATACAGGGGGGCAATCAGCCCCAGCATTTT.

This clonotype was found a few times. The chain links TRBV10-3 to TRBJ2-1; D remains ambiguous. V lost 8 bases to trimming and J lost 0 bases, with 8 bases between them. Per the germline V gene, CDR1 is ENHRY and CDR2 is SYGVKD. This CDR3 comprises 13 residues. The CDR3 region has the DNA TGTGCCATCCGAACAGACTCCTACAATGAGCAGTTCTTC. It translates to CAIRTDSYNEQFF.

For this clonotype: The conserved phenylalanine or tryptophan is not found at the CDR3 terminus, so this likely reflects a read error. The gene calls are TRBV5-5 and TRBJ2-5, with D perhaps TRBD2 (6 bases). The CDR3 consists of 13 residues. V dropped 3 bases and J dropped 3 bases, with 9 bases sitting between them. CDR1 and CDR2 (germline): SGHKS, YYEKEE (reference sequence). DNA for the CDR3: TGTGCCAGCAGCTGGGGACTCGAAGAGACCCAGTACCTC. Its protein is CASSWGLEETQYL.

The rearrangement links TRBV7-8 to TRBJ2-6, with 12 bases matching TRBD2. V lost 4 bases to trimming and J lost 0 bases; unmatched junction nucleotides: 7. This CDR3 comprises 19 residues. CDR1 is SGHVS, CDR2 FQNEAQ, per germline. The CDR3 here is CASSSRLAGAISGANVLTF. CDR3 nucleotide sequence: TGTGCCAGCAGCTCTCGACTAGCGGGGGCCATCTCTGGGGCCAACGTCCTGACTTTC.

This clonotype was recorded a few times. This chain links TRBV9 with TRBJ1-3, with D possibly matching TRBD1 (6 bases). Germline V CDR1 and CDR2: SGDLS, YYNGEE. V gave up 4 bases and J gave up 4 bases, with 9 bases separating them. The CDR3 is 13 amino acids. The CDR3 protein is CASSPTGGNTIYF. In DNA, the CDR3 is TGTGCCAGCAGCCCGACAGGCGGAAACACCATATATTTT.

This clonotype was picked up many times. The chain is built from TRBV11-3 and TRBJ2-7; 14 nucleotides match TRBD2. With 6 bases clipped from V and 6 bases from J, the junction kept 7 bases outside the gene matches. The CDR3 sequence is 15 residues long. Germline assignment: CDR1 SGHNT and CDR2 YENEEA. CDR3 nucleotide sequence: TGTGCCAGCAGTCTCGGACTAGCGGGAGGACCCGAGCAGTACTTC. This encodes CASSLGLAGGPEQYF. The full variable domain, its missing parts supplied by reference TRBV11-3 and TRBJ2-7, is EAGVVQSPRYKIIEKKQPVAFWCNPISGHNTLYWYLQNLGQGPELLIRYENEEAVDDSQLPKDRFSAERLKGVDSTLKIQPAELGDSAVYLCASSLGLAGGPEQYFGPGTRLTVT.

This clonotype has ten or more counts. The chain uses TRBV15 and TRBJ1-1; D remains unclear. Trimming took off 3 bases at V and 5 bases at J, with 13 bases between the two ends. Germline CDR1 is LNHNV and CDR2 is YYDKDF (reference sequence). The CDR3 runs 14 residues. CDR3 DNA: TGTGCCACCAGCAGTCCGGGTTTGGGGACTGAAGCTTTCTTT. Translation gives CATSSPGLGTEAFF.

This clonotype has just a few counts. The rearrangement joins TRBV27 to TRBJ1-2, with D hard to call. The CDR3 sequence is 13 residues long. Trimming took off 1 base at V and 3 bases at J, with 6 bases between the two ends. Germline CDR1 and CDR2: MNHEY and SMNVEV (reference sequence). The CDR3 sequence is CASSLWADYGYTF. CDR3 nucleotide sequence: TGTGCCAGCAGTTTATGGGCGGACTATGGCTACACCTTC.

This clonotype was seen many times. This chain connects TRBV5-1 to TRBJ2-5, with a tentative D call TRBD2 (7 bases). Germline CDR1 is SGHRS and CDR2 is YFSETQ. This CDR3 region has 14 residues. V lost 4 bases to trimming and J lost 1 base, with 11 bases between them. The CDR3 coding sequence is TGCGCCAGCAGCCCGGCGGGGGCCCAAGAGACCCAGTACTTC. This sequence encodes CASSPAGAQETQYF.

The gene calls are TRBV5-1 and TRBJ2-2, with D unresolved. The germline CDR1 and CDR2 sequences are SGHRS and YFSETQ. The CDR3 covers 15 residues. V lost 3 bases and J lost 4, with 13 bases in between. The CDR3 bases are TGCGCCAGCAGCTCCGAGTCCCCGGCCACCGGGGAGCTGTTTTTT. This encodes CASSSESPATGELFF.

This clonotype has a handful of counts. This chain joins TRBV19 and TRBJ2-2; TRBD1 matches at 9 bases. Germline CDR1 and CDR2: LNHDA and SQIVND (reference sequence). There are 15 residues in the CDR3. V was clipped by 5 bases and J by 4 bases; unmatched bases: 5. The chain's CDR3 is CASSDRGFGTGELFF. In DNA form, the CDR3 reads TGTGCCAGTAGTGACAGGGGGTTCGGCACCGGGGAGCTGTTTTTT.

V gene TRBV4-1 combines with J gene TRBJ2-7, with 7 bases matching TRBD2. The J segment lost 5 bases and the V segment lost 0 bases, leaving 4 bases of the junction unmatched. The CDR3 runs to 14 residues. The germline CDR1 and CDR2 sequences are MGHRA and YSYEKL. The chain's CDR3 is CASSQELAFHEQYF. Written as DNA, the CDR3 is TGCGCCAGCAGCCAAGAACTAGCGTTCCACGAGCAGTACTTC.

This clonotype was observed at least ten times. This sequence joins TRBV12-3 or TRBV12-4 and TRBJ2-7, with 9 bases matching TRBD1. The V gene end was trimmed by 3 bases and the J gene end by 3 bases; junction bases not matched to a gene: 6. The CDR3 totals 15 residues. The CDR3 nucleotides read TGTGCCAGCAGTTTGCCCAGGGGACAGGGCTACGAGCAGTACTTC. Protein product: CASSLPRGQGYEQYF.

This chain connects TRBV6-1 to TRBJ2-5; D gene unclear. Germline V gene lookup returns CDR1 MNHNS and CDR2 SASEGT. Trimming stripped 5 bases from V and 5 bases from J, with 15 bases between. The CDR3 extends over 14 amino acids. The CDR3 DNA follows: TGTGCCAGCAGTTCTGGGGATAGTAGGGAGACCCAGTACTTC. Encoded protein: CASSSGDSRETQYF.

The chain recombines TRBV7-9 with TRBJ1-4; D is unresolved. Germline CDR1 is SEHNR and CDR2 is FQNEAQ (reference sequence). V was pared by 5 bases and J by 10 bases, with 14 bases between. The CDR3 spans 13 residues. The CDR3 protein is CASSPGPVGKLFF. For the CDR3, the DNA is TGTGCCAGCAGCCCTGGGCCGGTTGGAAAACTGTTTTTT. The whole variable domain, remainder taken from reference TRBV7-9 and TRBJ1-4, is DTGVSQNPRHKITKRGQNVTFRCDPISEHNRLYWYRQTLGQGPEFLTYFQNEAQLEKSRLLSDRFSAERPKGSFSTLEIQRTEQGDSAMYLCASSPGPVGKLFFGSGTQLSVL.

The table lists this clonotype with many counts. The CDR3 spells CASSLQGVTEAFF. DNA of the CDR3: TGTGCCAGCAGTTTACAGGGGGTCACTGAAGCTTTCTTT. The gene calls are TRBV12-3 or TRBV12-4 and TRBJ1-1, with TRBD1 matching 7 bases. The V segment lost 2 bases and the J segment 4 bases; nucleotides outside the gene matches: 1. The CDR3 is made up of 13 amino acids.

The V gene is TRBV7-2, the J gene TRBJ1-3, with TRBD1 matching over 12 bases. With V trimmed by 5 bases and J by 4 bases, 6 bases remained unmatched. From germline, CDR1 is SGHTA and CDR2 FQGNSA. The CDR3 runs to 16 residues. The CDR3 sequence: CASSRGTGGMGNTIYF. The CDR3 bases are TGTGCCAGCAGCCGGGGGACAGGGGGCATGGGAAACACCATATATTTT.

The table lists this clonotype with many counts. This chain uses TRBV20-1 with TRBJ2-1; D is ambiguous. Germline V gene sequence: CDR1 DFQATT, CDR2 SNEGSKA (reference sequence). Trimming took 3 bases from V and 7 from J, leaving 7 bases between them. This CDR3 is 11 amino acids long. The CDR3 nucleotides are TGCAGTGCTAGCAAAATGAATGAGCAGTTCTTC. Its protein is CSASKMNEQFF.

A few counts support this clonotype. The chain carries TRBV20-1 and TRBJ2-1; 7 bases line up with TRBD2. With V trimmed by 5 bases and J by 5 bases, 9 bases remained unmatched. Germline V lookup: CDR1 DFQATT, CDR2 SNEGSKA (reference sequence). The CDR3 consists of 14 residues. The CDR3 region has the DNA TGCAGTGCTTCTCCTTTTGCGGGAGACAATGAGCAGTTCTTC. Translation gives CSASPFAGDNEQFF.

This clonotype was found many times. The chain links TRBV29-1 to TRBJ2-1; no clear D. This CDR3 has 14 residues. V was shortened by 7 bases and J by 1 base, with 14 bases between the two germline ends. CDR1 and CDR2 from the germline V gene are SQVTM and ANQGSEA. The CDR3 here is CSAARVLSYNEQFF. CDR3 DNA sequence: TGCAGCGCCGCCCGGGTGCTATCCTACAATGAGCAGTTCTTC.

In its sample, this clonotype was seen a few times. The gene calls are TRBV6-6 and TRBJ2-7; TRBD2 aligns across 7 bases. Germline V gives CDR1 MNHNY, CDR2 SVGAGI (reference sequence). V trimming: 4 bases; J trimming: 0 bases; junction bases outside the gene matches: 6. The CDR3 totals 15 residues. CDR3 nucleotide sequence: TGTGCCAGCAGTTCCTTTGGGACTATCTCCTACGAGCAGTACTTC. Protein sequence: CASSSFGTISYEQYF.

The table lists this clonotype with a few counts. V and J are TRBV10-1 and TRBJ1-6; tentative D call: TRBD1 (6 bases). V was trimmed by 0 bases and J by 10 bases, leaving 10 bases between them. The CDR3 extends over 14 amino acids. Germline CDR1 reads WNHNN; CDR2 reads SYGVQD (reference sequence). DNA of the CDR3: TGCGCCAGCAGTGAGTCCGCAGGGGTATCACCCCTCCACTTT. Amino acid sequence: CASSESAGVSPLHF.

Many counts were recorded for this clonotype. The CDR3 bases are TGTGCCAGTAGTATCGGAGGAGGGCTTTTCCAAGAGACCCAGTACTTC. Amino acids: CASSIGGGLFQETQYF. The chain carries TRBV19 and TRBJ2-5, with D possibly matching TRBD2 (6 bases). The CDR3 consists of 16 residues. CDR1 and CDR2 from the germline V gene are LNHDA and SQIVND (reference sequence). Between the trimmed V and J ends, which lost 3 bases and 1 base, there was a span of 15 bases.

This clonotype was counted ten times or more. The chain combines TRBV30 with TRBJ1-6, with D hard to call. V was clipped by 4 bases and J by 5 bases, with 12 bases between them. Germline CDR1 is GTSNPN and CDR2 is SVGIG (reference sequence). The CDR3 consists of 14 residues. In nucleotides, the CDR3 is TGTGCCTGGAATGGGGTCGAGAATAATTCACCCCTCCACTTT. This translates into CAWNGVENNSPLHF.

The table lists this clonotype with a count of one. CDR3 sequence reads: CASSSPGTGASYGYTF. Here the CDR3 DNA reads TGTGCCAGCAGCTCACCTGGGACAGGGGCCTCCTATGGCTACACCTTC. The chain employs TRBV11-2 and TRBJ1-2; 10 bases fit TRBD1. This CDR3 region has 16 residues. Per germline, CDR1 SGHAT and CDR2 FQNNGV. Unmatched junction bases numbered 9, after V lost 4 bases and J lost 4 bases.